This is a list of T cell receptor beta chains from one sample in a study of blood T cell repertoires in COVID-19. Clones were sequenced by immunoSEQ multiplex PCR, and TCRdb holds only the in-frame ones, with some missing. The sample records about 220,000 clones, more than 75% being singletons. The sequencing sample was made of peripheral blood. These receptors were obtained from a man in his forties or fifties who had recovered from COVID-19. The CDR3 runs from the conserved cysteine through the conserved F or W. Fields, in order: V gene, D gene, J gene, clone size, CDR3 protein, CDR3 DNA. A D gene is named only where the DNA matches it firmly. A clone size is listed for some rows: how often the clone was seen (once, few, many), or a class if it is expanded.

TRBV7-9	NA	TRBJ2-1	NA	CASSLEGGYNEQFF	TGTGCCAGCAGCTTAGAAGGGGGCTACAATGAGCAGTTCTTC
TRBV3-1/TRBV3-2	NA	TRBJ2-1	NA	CASSQGLAGGPYNEQFF	TGTGCCAGCAGCCAAGGGCTAGCCGGGGGGCCCTACAATGAGCAGTTCTTC
TRBV6-1	TRBD1	TRBJ1-2	NA	CASSERRDRGANYGYTF	TGTGCCAGCAGTGAGCGCCGGGACAGGGGCGCTAACTATGGCTACACCTTC
TRBV2	NA	TRBJ1-2	NA	CASSGQDWDYGYTF	TGTGCCAGCAGTGGACAGGATTGGGACTATGGCTACACCTTC
TRBV19	TRBD2	TRBJ2-1	NA	CASRGPGSGASYNEQFF	TGTGCCAGTAGGGGGCCGGGTAGCGGGGCCTCCTACAATGAGCAGTTCTTC
TRBV4-1	TRBD2	TRBJ2-7	NA	CASSPTSGTTYEQYF	TGCGCCAGCAGCCCGACTAGCGGGACGACCTACGAGCAGTACTTC
TRBV5-1	NA	TRBJ2-1	NA	CASSLASGGLYNEQFF	TGCGCCAGCAGCTTGGCCTCTGGAGGTTTGTACAATGAGCAGTTCTTC
TRBV11-2	NA	TRBJ2-7	NA	CASSLYHTPPYEQYF	TGTGCCAGCAGCTTATACCACACCCCGCCCTACGAGCAGTACTTC
TRBV7-9	NA	TRBJ1-2	NA	CASSPPALYGYTF	TGTGCCAGCAGCCCGCCAGCGCTCTATGGCTACACCTTC
TRBV3-1/TRBV3-2	NA	TRBJ1-5	NA	CASGTGSNQPQHF	TGTGCCAGCGGAACGGGAAGCAATCAGCCCCAGCATTTT
TRBV28	NA	TRBJ2-6	NA	CASSLAGTSGANVLTF	TGTGCCAGCAGTTTAGCGGGGACCTCTGGGGCCAACGTCCTGACTTTC
TRBV29-1	NA	TRBJ1-3	NA	CSAEAGGNTIYF	TGCAGCGCTGAAGCGGGGGGAAACACCATATATTTT
TRBV5-1	NA	TRBJ2-3	NA	CASSLKTGLVPDTQYF	TGCGCCAGCAGCTTAAAGACAGGCCTGGTCCCAGATACGCAGTATTTT
TRBV13	NA	TRBJ2-1	few	CASSFEQGAGEQFF	TGTGCCAGCAGCTTTGAACAGGGCGCGGGTGAGCAGTTCTTC
TRBV19	NA	TRBJ2-1	NA	CASKSLAGPDNEQFF	TGTGCCAGTAAGTCTCTCGCGGGCCCTGACAATGAGCAGTTCTTC
TRBV4-1	NA	TRBJ2-3	once	CASSQDQGPDTQYF	TGCGCCAGCAGCCAAGATCAGGGCCCAGATACGCAGTATTTT
TRBV19	TRBD1	TRBJ2-6	few	CASSRDRQSSGANVLTF	TGTGCCAGTAGTAGGGACAGGCAGAGCTCTGGGGCCAACGTCCTGACTTTC
TRBV5-1	TRBD1	TRBJ2-1	NA	CASSPGQGAWEQFF	TGCGCCAGCAGCCCGGGACAGGGGGCTTGGGAGCAGTTCTTC
TRBV29-1	TRBD2	TRBJ2-5	once	CSVDGLADQETQYF	TGCAGCGTTGACGGGCTAGCGGACCAAGAGACCCAGTACTTC
TRBV11-2	NA	TRBJ1-6	NA	CASSLQGHTNSPLHF	TGTGCCAGCAGCCTCCAGGGACACACAAATTCACCCCTCCACTTT
TRBV19	TRBD1	TRBJ1-5	NA	CASSKTRQGDNQPQHF	TGTGCCAGTAGTAAAACGAGACAGGGAGATAATCAGCCCCAGCATTTT
TRBV15	TRBD2	TRBJ2-3	NA	CATSRGLAGEDTQYF	TGTGCCACCAGCAGGGGACTAGCGGGAGAGGATACGCAGTATTTT
TRBV18	NA	TRBJ1-5	NA	CASSPLGRGQPQHF	TGTGCCAGCTCCCCTCTAGGGCGGGGGCAGCCCCAGCATTTT
TRBV27	TRBD1	TRBJ1-2	once	CASSPGQGLEGYTF	TGTGCCAGCAGTCCCGGACAGGGTTTGGAGGGCTACACCTTC
TRBV3-1/TRBV3-2	NA	TRBJ2-1	NA	CASSQGLTSYNEQFF	TGTGCCAGCAGCCAAGGACTTACCTCCTACAATGAGCAGTTCTTC
TRBV14	TRBD2	TRBJ2-1	NA	CASSRARTRGGNEQFF	TGTGCCAGCAGCCGGGCGAGGACTAGAGGCGGCAATGAGCAGTTCTTC
TRBV3-1/TRBV3-2	TRBD2	TRBJ2-1	NA	CASSRSSGGLEQFF	TGTGCCAGCAGCCGGAGTAGCGGGGGTCTTGAGCAGTTCTTC
TRBV20-1	NA	TRBJ2-7	NA	CSARTASEQYF	TGCAGTGCCCGGACAGCATCCGAGCAGTACTTC
TRBV7-9	NA	TRBJ2-2	many	CASSFSAGFYTGELFF	TGTGCCAGCAGCTTTAGTGCGGGATTTTACACCGGGGAGCTGTTTTTT
TRBV9	NA	TRBJ2-7	NA	CASSVHQGPYEQYF	TGTGCCAGCAGCGTCCATCAGGGTCCCTACGAGCAGTACTTC
TRBV24-1	NA	TRBJ1-2	NA	CATSDLRSPGDGYTF	TGTGCCACCAGTGATTTGCGATCGCCAGGGGATGGCTACACCTTC
TRBV5-8	TRBD2	TRBJ2-1	NA	CASSLFRTSGRVNEQFF	TGTGCCAGCAGCTTGTTTCGGACTAGCGGGAGGGTAAATGAGCAGTTCTTC
TRBV5-1	TRBD2	TRBJ2-1	NA	CASSPGLAANNEQFF	TGCGCCAGCAGCCCCGGACTAGCGGCGAACAATGAGCAGTTCTTC
TRBV3-1/TRBV3-2	NA	TRBJ1-4	NA	CASSSYEKLFF	TGTGCCAGCAGCTCGTATGAAAAACTGTTTTTT
TRBV19	NA	TRBJ2-1	NA	CASSIAGSSYNEQFF	TGTGCCAGTAGTATAGCGGGGAGCTCCTACAATGAGCAGTTCTTC
TRBV10-3	NA	TRBJ2-1	NA	CATSLEGVNEQFF	TGTGCCACGTCTCTTGAGGGAGTCAATGAGCAGTTCTTC
TRBV13	NA	TRBJ1-3	NA	CASSLRQNSGNTIYF	TGTGCCAGCAGCCTTCGACAAAACTCTGGAAACACCATATATTTT
TRBV5-4	NA	TRBJ1-1	NA	CASGFPGVSRGPEAFF	TGTGCCAGCGGCTTCCCGGGGGTCAGTCGAGGGCCTGAAGCTTTCTTT
TRBV28	TRBD2	TRBJ2-1	NA	CASSLWVRGNEQFF	TGTGCCAGCAGTTTATGGGTGCGGGGGAATGAGCAGTTCTTC
TRBV28	TRBD1	TRBJ1-2	many	CASSSRFRDSSNYGYTF	TGTGCCAGCAGTTCTCGGTTCCGGGACAGCAGTAACTATGGCTACACCTTC
TRBV28	TRBD1	TRBJ1-2	NA	CASSTGGTYGYTF	TGTGCCAGCAGTACAGGGGGCACCTATGGCTACACCTTC
TRBV30	NA	TRBJ2-4	NA	CACSEGGIKNIQYF	TGTGCCTGCTCAGAGGGGGGGATCAAAAACATTCAGTACTTC
TRBV12-5	NA	TRBJ1-2	NA	CASGRGEVGYGYTF	TGTGCTAGTGGTAGGGGCGAAGTGGGATATGGCTACACCTTC
TRBV27	NA	TRBJ1-6	NA	CASSSVSSPGNSPLHF	TGTGCCAGCAGTTCGGTCTCCTCCCCCGGGAATTCACCCCTCCACTTT
TRBV5-1	TRBD2	TRBJ2-1	NA	CASSFRSLVREGVNEQFF	TGCGCCAGCAGCTTTCGGTCGCTGGTTCGGGAGGGGGTCAATGAGCAGTTCTTC
TRBV18	TRBD1	TRBJ2-7	NA	CASSPGQALYEQYF	TGTGCCAGCTCACCGGGACAGGCCCTCTACGAGCAGTACTTC
TRBV5-1	NA	TRBJ2-7	NA	CASSLEQSAAQYF	TGCGCCAGCAGCTTGGAACAGTCGGCAGCTCAGTACTTC
TRBV6-5	TRBD2	TRBJ2-1	NA	CASSYSRGAYNEQFF	TGTGCCAGCAGTTACTCCCGGGGGGCCTACAATGAGCAGTTCTTC
TRBV28	NA	TRBJ1-5	NA	CASSLAGWGLSSNQPQHF	TGTGCCAGCAGTCTCGCCGGTTGGGGGCTCAGTAGCAATCAGCCCCAGCATTTT
TRBV5-8	NA	TRBJ1-2	NA	CASSLTGKYGYTF	TGTGCCAGCAGCTTGACCGGGAAGTATGGCTACACCTTC
TRBV18	NA	TRBJ2-5	NA	CASSPGSGETQYF	TGTGCCAGCTCACCAGGGAGCGGGGAGACCCAGTACTTC
TRBV28	TRBD2	TRBJ2-7	NA	CATRGGIYEQYF	TGTGCCACCCGGGGGGGCATCTACGAGCAGTACTTC
TRBV19	NA	TRBJ2-4	NA	CASSAPRTALAKNIQYF	TGTGCCAGTAGTGCTCCGAGGACAGCGCTAGCCAAAAACATTCAGTACTTC
TRBV10-2	NA	TRBJ2-1	once	CATDDMVDEQFF	TGCGCCACCGACGACATGGTGGATGAGCAGTTCTTC
TRBV6-1	TRBD2	TRBJ2-3	NA	CASSEGAGGRLFTDTQYF	TGTGCCAGCAGTGAAGGAGCGGGAGGACGACTATTCACAGATACGCAGTATTTT